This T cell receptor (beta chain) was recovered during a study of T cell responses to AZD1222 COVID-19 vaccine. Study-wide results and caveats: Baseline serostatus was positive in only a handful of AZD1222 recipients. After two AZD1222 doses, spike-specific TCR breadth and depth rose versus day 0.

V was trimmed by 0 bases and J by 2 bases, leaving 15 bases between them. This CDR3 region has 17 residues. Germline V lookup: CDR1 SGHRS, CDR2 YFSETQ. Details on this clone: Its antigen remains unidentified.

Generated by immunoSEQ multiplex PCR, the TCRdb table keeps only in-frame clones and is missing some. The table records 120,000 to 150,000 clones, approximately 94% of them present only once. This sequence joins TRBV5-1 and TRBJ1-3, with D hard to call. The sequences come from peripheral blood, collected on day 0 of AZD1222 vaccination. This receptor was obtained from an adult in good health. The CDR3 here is CASSLANPGEAGNTIYF. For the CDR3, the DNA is TGCGCCAGCAGCTTGGCCAACCCCGGTGAAGCTGGAAACACCATATATTTT.